A single sample gave rise to the 21 T cell receptor beta chains below, sequenced in a study of blood T cell repertoires in COVID-19. TCRdb's copy holds only in-frame clones and misses some; the assay was immunoSEQ multiplex PCR. The profile shows about 210,000 clones, 80% to 90% of them singletons. Sequenced: peripheral blood. Source of these receptors: a man aged 35 to 55 with acute or convalescent COVID-19.

V is TRBV6-1 and J is TRBJ1-4; D is uncertain. Trimming took off 0 bases at V and 4 bases at J, with 12 bases between the two ends. This CDR3 has 16 amino acids. CDR1 and CDR2 from the germline V gene are MNHNS and SASEGT. The CDR3 spells CASSEAGGRLNEKLFF. As DNA, the CDR3 is TGTGCCAGCAGTGAAGCAGGAGGACGGCTTAATGAAAAACTGTTTTTT.

V usage is TRBV6-1 and J usage is TRBJ1-4, with 8 bases identical to TRBD1. The junction had 2 bases not matched to a gene; V was cut back by 3 bases and J by 5 bases. The CDR3 covers 14 residues. Germline values: CDR1 MNHNS, CDR2 SASEGT. The CDR3 sequence: CASSEDRENEKLFF. The CDR3 bases are TGTGCCAGCAGTGAGGACAGGGAAAATGAAAAACTGTTTTTT.

The chain carries TRBV27 and TRBJ1-2, with 10 bases that match TRBD1. J was trimmed by 1 base and V by 5 bases; bases with no gene match: 10. In germline, CDR1 is MNHEY, CDR2 SMNVEV (reference sequence). The CDR3 length is 17 residues. The DNA of the CDR3 is TGTGCCAGCAGTAGTTCTTGGGGGGACAGGGGTAACTATGGCTACACCTTC. This gives the protein CASSSSWGDRGNYGYTF.

The J gene is TRBJ1-4, the V gene TRBV25-1; 10 bases align to TRBD1. Germline V gene sequence: CDR1 MGHDK, CDR2 SYGVNS. The CDR3 has 14 amino acids. V lost 6 bases to trimming and J lost 8 bases; unmatched junction nucleotides: 6. CDR3 amino acids: CASSGTGVGEKLFF. Here the CDR3 DNA reads TGTGCCAGCAGCGGGACAGGGGTTGGGGAAAAACTGTTTTTT.

This clone was observed a single time. The J gene is TRBJ2-5, the V gene TRBV9, with 8 bases matching TRBD2. V shed 0 bases and J 4 bases; nucleotides not matched to a gene: 5. Germline V gene lookup returns CDR1 SGDLS and CDR2 YYNGEE. The CDR3 extends over 15 amino acids. The CDR3 region is CASSVEDGGAETQYF. DNA of the CDR3: TGTGCCAGCAGCGTAGAAGACGGGGGGGCAGAGACCCAGTACTTC.

The rearrangement joins TRBV3-1 (or the pseudogene TRBV3-2) to TRBJ2-1; D uncertain. CDR3 length: 15 amino acids. Deletions cut 5 bases from V and 0 bases from J, with 11 bases between. Germline CDR1 is LGHDT and CDR2 is YNNKEL (reference sequence). The CDR3 is CASSASVSSYNEQFF. The DNA of the CDR3 is TGTGCCAGCAGCGCCAGCGTTAGCTCCTACAATGAGCAGTTCTTC.

This chain links TRBV7-2 with TRBJ1-1; tentative D call: TRBD1 (5 bases). Trimming removed 3 bases from V and 8 bases from J, with 13 bases in between. The germline V gene has CDR1 SGHTA and CDR2 FQGNSA. CDR3 length: 13 amino acids. CDR3 sequence: CASSLALTAEAFF. CDR3 nucleotide sequence: TGTGCCAGCAGCTTGGCCCTGACAGCCGAAGCTTTCTTT.

The chain links TRBV6-1 to TRBJ2-3; TRBD1 is a possible D gene (6 bases). Trimming pared 2 bases from V and 0 bases from J, leaving 15 bases between. CDR1 MNHNS and CDR2 SASEGT come from the germline V gene. The CDR3 length is 17 residues. This chain's CDR3 is CASSEFPTGVSTDTQYF. The CDR3 nucleotides are TGTGCCAGCAGTGAATTCCCGACAGGAGTCAGCACAGATACGCAGTATTTT.

In its sample, this clone was seen a few times. Other DNA variants within this sample encode the same CDR3. The V call is TRBV4-2, the J call TRBJ2-3, with 8 bases matching TRBD1. Germline trimming cut 0 bases from V and 2 bases from J; bases unmatched to any gene: 1. CDR1 LGHNA and CDR2 YNFKEQ come from the germline V gene. CDR3 size: 15 residues. CDR3 DNA: TGTGCCAGCAGCCAAGAGGACAGGGCCACAGATACGCAGTATTTT. It translates to CASSQEDRATDTQYF.

The chain carries TRBV10-3 and TRBJ1-2, with a weak D call TRBD1 (5 bases). The germline V gene encodes CDR1 ENHRY and CDR2 SYGVKD. V was clipped by 11 bases and J by 5 bases, with 9 bases between them. This CDR3 has 10 residues. The CDR3 DNA sequence: TGTGCCGTCCGGGGGTATGGCTACACCTTC. Translation gives CAVRGYGYTF.

This chain uses TRBV5-1 with TRBJ2-2; tentative D call: TRBD2 (6 bases). Per germline, CDR1 SGHRS and CDR2 YFSETQ. Trimming pared 2 bases from V and 0 bases from J, leaving 14 bases between. The CDR3 has 17 residues. As DNA, the CDR3 is TGCGCCAGCAGCTTAATTCCTAGCGCCGCGAACACCGGGGAGCTGTTTTTT. Translated: CASSLIPSAANTGELFF.

This chain uses TRBV10-3 with TRBJ2-3; 13 bases match TRBD2. Unmatched junction bases numbered 4, after V lost 0 bases and J lost 4 bases. The CDR3 consists of 17 residues. Per germline, CDR1 ENHRY and CDR2 SYGVKD. CDR3 DNA sequence: TGTGCCATCAGTGAGTCCCTGACTAGCGGGAGGCCAGATACGCAGTATTTT. The encoded protein is CAISESLTSGRPDTQYF.

This chain joins TRBV5-8 and TRBJ1-2, with 10 bases lining up with TRBD1. CDR3 length: 14 residues. V gave up 2 bases and J gave up 6 bases; unmatched junction bases: 4. Germline V gives CDR1 SGHTS, CDR2 YDEGEE. As DNA, the CDR3 is TGTGCCAGCAGCTTCCCCGGGACAGGGGATGGCTACACCTTC. Protein sequence: CASSFPGTGDGYTF. Combining the CDR3 with reference TRBV5-8 and TRBJ1-2 gives the whole variable domain EAGVTQSPTHLIKTRGQQATLRCSPISGHTSVYWYQQALGLGLQFLLWYDEGEERNRGNFPPRFSGRQFPNYSSELNVNALELEDSALYLCASSFPGTGDGYTFGSGTRLTVV.

This chain links TRBV28 with TRBJ2-5, with TRBD2 matching 8 bases. The CDR3 runs 13 residues. With 5 bases clipped from V and 5 bases from J, the junction kept 4 bases outside the gene matches. From germline, CDR1 is MDHEN and CDR2 SYDVKM. This chain's CDR3 is CASSRGLVETQYF. Here the CDR3 DNA reads TGTGCCAGCAGTCGGGGACTAGTGGAGACCCAGTACTTC. The full variable domain, with the rest looked up from reference TRBV28 and TRBJ2-5, is DVKVTQSSRYLVKRTGEKVFLECVQDMDHENMFWYRQDPGLGLRLIYFSYDVKMKEKGDIPEGYSVSREKKERFSLILESASTNQTSMYLCASSRGLVETQYFGPGTRLLVL.

The J gene is TRBJ1-1, the V gene TRBV27; 7 bases are shared with TRBD1. Trimming at V came to 3 bases and at J to 0 bases, leaving 4 bases not matched to a gene. The CDR3 has 15 residues. Germline V gives CDR1 MNHEY, CDR2 SMNVEV (reference sequence). Written as DNA, the CDR3 is TGTGCCAGCAGTTTCGTACAGGGGCTGAACACTGAAGCTTTCTTT. Its translation: CASSFVQGLNTEAFF.

The chain recombines TRBV2 with TRBJ1-6; a weak D match, TRBD1 (5 bases). V dropped 0 bases and J dropped 8 bases, with 20 bases sitting between them. CDR3 size: 18 residues. Germline values: CDR1 SNHLY, CDR2 FYNNEI. In nucleotides, the CDR3 is TGTGCCAGCAGTGAAGCGCTTCGGGGTTGGGGGGGATATTCACCCCTCCACTTT. It codes for CASSEALRGWGGYSPLHF.

V is TRBV6-5 and J is TRBJ2-1; 8 nucleotides match TRBD1. After removal of 5 bases from V and 4 bases from J, the junction contained 7 bases not matched to a gene. The germline gives CDR1 MNHEY, CDR2 SVGAGI. The CDR3 runs to 15 residues. The CDR3 bases are TGTGCCAGCAGTACCTCCGGACAGGGTTACAATGAGCAGTTCTTC. Translating gives CASSTSGQGYNEQFF.

The gene calls are TRBV7-9 and TRBJ2-3; D is possibly TRBD2 (6 bases). V lost 2 bases and J 0 bases, leaving 12 bases between the germline ends. The CDR3 spans 16 residues. Germline V gene data show CDR1 as SEHNR and CDR2 as FQNEAQ (reference sequence). The CDR3 DNA follows: TGTGCCAGCAGCTTATCTAGCGTACTAAGCACAGATACGCAGTATTTT. Protein product: CASSLSSVLSTDTQYF.

The gene calls are TRBV5-1 and TRBJ2-3; 10 bases are shared with TRBD1. Per the germline V gene, CDR1 is SGHRS and CDR2 is YFSETQ. This CDR3 comprises 16 residues. V lost 4 bases and J lost 0; bases outside the gene matches: 5. This chain's CDR3 is CASSPGTGASTDTQYF. CDR3 DNA sequence: TGCGCCAGCAGCCCGGGGACAGGGGCCAGCACAGATACGCAGTATTTT.

The V call is TRBV30, the J call TRBJ1-3; a weak D match, TRBD1 (6 bases). V shed 5 bases and J shed 2 bases, with 10 bases lying between them. The CDR3 totals 13 residues. Germline V gives CDR1 GTSNPN, CDR2 SVGIG (reference sequence). The CDR3, as DNA: TGTGCCTGGGGGGACATAGCTGGAAACACCATATATTTT. Residues: CAWGDIAGNTIYF.

The chain couples TRBV5-4 to TRBJ2-7; possible D gene TRBD2, 5 bases. V shed 3 bases and J shed 6 bases, with 13 bases lying between them. The CDR3 sequence is 13 residues long. The germline V gene has CDR1 SGHNT and CDR2 YYREEE (reference sequence). This chain's CDR3 is CASSWTPEGEQYF. Written as DNA, the CDR3 is TGTGCCAGCAGCTGGACCCCTGAGGGCGAGCAGTACTTC.